What follows are 21 T cell receptor beta chains derived from one specimen sequenced in a study of persistence of HIV-infected CD4 T cells. The stimulus was lysate of CMV-infected fibroblasts, about 10 ug/mL. CD40L/CD69 double-negative CD45RO-high memory CD4+ T cells were collected. This was the immunoSEQ version 4 assay in survey mode. Clones were sequenced by immunoSEQ multiplex PCR, and TCRdb holds only the in-frame ones, with some missing. The sample has 45,000 to 55,000 clones; about 81% are singletons. No cognate antigen is known for these TCRs. This sample comprised CD4+ T cells sorted from PBMCs after roughly 19-hour stimulation, obtained from a patient who received antiretroviral therapy. The receptors derive from an adult man with HIV who was CMV-seropositive.

The V gene is TRBV19, the J gene TRBJ2-3, with D perhaps matching TRBD2 (6 bases). Per the germline V gene, CDR1 is LNHDA and CDR2 is SQIVND (reference sequence). The CDR3 spans 14 residues. V was cut by 6 bases and J by 0 bases, with 10 bases left in between. CDR3 protein: CASREGTSTDTQYF. Written as DNA, the CDR3 is TGTGCCAGTAGGGAAGGGACTAGCACAGATACGCAGTATTTT.

The chain has TRBV7-2 and TRBJ2-3; D might be TRBD1 or TRBD2, each matching 5 bases. The CDR3 contains 16 residues. The germline gives CDR1 SGHTA, CDR2 FQGNSA. The ends were cut back, 5 bases at V and 5 bases at J, with 20 bases in the middle. The CDR3 DNA is TGTGCCAGCAGCGCCCGGGACGGACGTCCGAGAGATACGCAGTATTTT. Amino acids: CASSARDGRPRDTQYF.

The gene calls are TRBV29-1 and TRBJ1-1; 7 nucleotides align to TRBD1. V was clipped by 6 bases and J by 0 bases; unmatched bases: 1. This CDR3 contains 12 residues. Germline V lookup: CDR1 SQVTM, CDR2 ANQGSEA. The CDR3 here is CSVGQVNTEAFF. CDR3 nucleotides: TGCAGCGTCGGACAGGTGAACACTGAAGCTTTCTTT.

This clone was recorded a few times. This rearrangement joins TRBV3-1 (or the pseudogene TRBV3-2) to TRBJ2-5; D is perhaps TRBD2 (6 bases). CDR1 and CDR2 (germline): LGHDT, YNNKEL (reference sequence). The V end lost 0 bases, the J end lost 1 base, and 18 bases lay between the germline ends. The CDR3 sequence is 18 residues long. The CDR3 coding sequence is TGTGCCAGCAGCCAAGATCTGTCTAGCCGGGAGATCCAAGAGACCCAGTACTTC. It codes for CASSQDLSSREIQETQYF.

This sequence joins TRBV5-4 and TRBJ1-1; 7 nucleotides align to TRBD1. The germline V gene has CDR1 SGHNT and CDR2 YYREEE (reference sequence). The CDR3 consists of 15 residues. The junction had 14 bases not matched to a gene; V was cut back by 6 bases and J by 6 bases. CDR3 in DNA: TGTGCCAGCACCCTTCCCCCGGGACAGAGCGCTGAAGCTTTCTTT. Translation gives CASTLPPGQSAEAFF. Looking up the rest from reference TRBV5-4 and TRBJ1-1 gives the full variable domain: ETGVTQSPTHLIKTRGQQVTLRCSSQSGHNTVSWYQQALGQGPQFIFQYYREEENGRGNFPPRFSGLQFPNYSSELNVNALELDDSALYLCASTLPPGQSAEAFFGQGTRLTVV.

The chain employs TRBV27 and TRBJ2-4; D tentatively reads TRBD1 or TRBD2 (5 bases each). Trimming stripped 0 bases from V and 1 base from J, with 10 bases between. This CDR3 is built from 16 residues. Germline CDR1 MNHEY, CDR2 SMNVEV (reference sequence). The CDR3 region is CASSLSYWGAKNIQYF. The CDR3 bases are TGTGCCAGCAGTTTATCTTACTGGGGGGCCAAAAACATTCAGTACTTC.

The chain carries TRBV19 and TRBJ1-2; D is perhaps TRBD1 (5 bases). This CDR3 is 14 amino acids long. The V end was cut by 8 bases, the J end by 4 bases, with 17 bases between. Germline CDR1 and CDR2: LNHDA and SQIVND (reference sequence). The CDR3 nucleotides are TGTGCCAGTTCCAGGGTGGGCGGCCTCTATGGCTACACCTTC. Translated: CASSRVGGLYGYTF.

This clone was detected once. This chain uses TRBV18 with TRBJ1-4; no firm D call. Trimming removed 4 bases from V and 4 bases from J, with 7 bases in between. The CDR3 length is 13 residues. Germline V gene sequence: CDR1 KGHSH, CDR2 LQKENI. The CDR3 is CASSQSRNEKLFF. As DNA, the CDR3 is TGTGCCAGCTCACAGAGCCGTAATGAAAAACTGTTTTTT.

The chain employs TRBV5-4 and TRBJ2-3, with D possibly TRBD2 on 5 matching bases. Germline V lookup: CDR1 SGHNT, CDR2 YYREEE (reference sequence). The V end lost 6 bases, the J end lost 0 bases, and 17 bases lay between the germline ends. There are 16 residues in the CDR3. CDR3 nucleotide sequence: TGTGCCAGCACCCCCGGCGGGTGGTACAGCACAGATACGCAGTATTTT. Residues: CASTPGGWYSTDTQYF.

This clone is termed medium-sized. The chain employs TRBV5-1 and TRBJ1-2; D may be TRBD1 (6 bases). Trimming cost V 0 bases and J 7 bases, with 13 bases left between them. The CDR3 extends over 14 amino acids. The germline gives CDR1 SGHRS, CDR2 YFSETQ. The CDR3 DNA reads as TGCGCCAGCAGCTTGGATCCGGGGGCCGGTGGCTACACCTTC. Encoded protein: CASSLDPGAGGYTF. The complete variable domain, with remaining parts taken from reference TRBV5-1 and TRBJ1-2, reads KAGVTQTPRYLIKTRGQQVTLSCSPISGHRSVSWYQQTPGQGLQFLFEYFSETQRNKGNFPGRFSGRQFSNSRSEMNVSTLELGDSALYLCASSLDPGAGGYTFGSGTRLTVV.

V gene TRBV7-9 combines with J gene TRBJ2-7; TRBD1 agrees at 9 bases. This CDR3 spans 14 amino acids. Germline V gives CDR1 SEHNR, CDR2 FQNEAQ (reference sequence). The J segment lost 6 bases and the V segment lost 4 bases, leaving 7 bases of the junction unmatched. In nucleotides, the CDR3 is TGTGCCAGCAGCTATCACGACAGGGGGGGCGAGCAGTACTTC. It codes for CASSYHDRGGEQYF.

For this clone: A junction boundary mismatches the germline segment, possibly from a read error. The V call is TRBV15, the J call TRBJ1-5, with 7 bases fitting TRBD1. Looked up from germline, CDR1 is LNHNV and CDR2 is YYDKDF (reference sequence). The CDR3 has 15 amino acids. The CDR3 loop reads CASREGGGRISAQHF. The CDR3 coding sequence is TGTGCCTCCAGGGAGGGAGGGGGCCGGATTAGTGCCCAGCATTTT.

The rearrangement uses TRBV10-3 and TRBJ2-3, with 12 bases identical to TRBD2. Germline V gene lookup returns CDR1 ENHRY and CDR2 SYGVKD. The CDR3 runs 14 residues. Trimming removed 10 bases from V and 6 bases from J; junction bases left unmatched: 8. The CDR3 nucleotides read TGTGCCACTCAACTAGCGGGGGGTATCGATACGCAGTATTTT. Its protein is CATQLAGGIDTQYF.

The chain recombines TRBV27 with TRBJ2-7; 9 bases line up with TRBD1. CDR1 is MNHEY, CDR2 SMNVEV, per germline (reference sequence). The V gene end was trimmed by 3 bases and the J gene end by 2 bases; junction bases not matched to a gene: 14. The CDR3 covers 18 residues. The DNA for the CDR3 is TGTGCCAGCAGTTTTCTTTCCGCCGGGACAGGGCTTACCTACGAGCAGTACTTC. Translating gives CASSFLSAGTGLTYEQYF.

The gene calls are TRBV6-5 and TRBJ1-2; D may be TRBD1 (5 bases). The germline gives CDR1 MNHEY, CDR2 SVGAGI. Trimming took off 4 bases at V and 6 bases at J, with 12 bases between the two ends. This CDR3 is 13 amino acids long. CDR3 nucleotide sequence: TGTGCCAGCAGTTTCCGGCGGGGGAATGGCTACACCTTC. This codes for CASSFRRGNGYTF.

V and J are TRBV27 and TRBJ1-1, with 7 bases matching TRBD1. Trimming cost V 4 bases and J 4 bases; bases outside gene matches: 12. CDR1 is MNHEY, CDR2 SMNVEV, per germline (reference sequence). There are 16 residues in the CDR3. The CDR3: CASSSVDRAFITEAFF. The CDR3 bases are TGTGCCAGCAGTTCCGTAGACAGGGCCTTTATCACTGAAGCTTTCTTT.

This chain joins TRBV29-1 and TRBJ2-5; D gene unclear. Germline V gene data show CDR1 as SQVTM and CDR2 as ANQGSEA. With 1 base removed from V and 5 bases from J, the gap between germline ends came to 11 bases. The CDR3 length is 13 residues. The chain's CDR3 is CSVEGRPQETQYF. CDR3 DNA: TGCAGCGTTGAAGGAAGGCCACAGGAGACCCAGTACTTC.

This CDR3 is CASSLDHSYEQYF. The DNA for the CDR3 is TGTGCCAGCAGCCTCGATCACTCCTACGAGCAGTACTTC. The chain uses TRBV4-2 and TRBJ2-7; D is ambiguous. Germline CDR1 LGHNA, CDR2 YNFKEQ. With 4 bases removed from V and 0 bases from J, the gap between germline ends came to 7 bases. This CDR3 is 13 amino acids long.

The chain uses TRBV4-2 and TRBJ2-1; 7 bases map to TRBD2. Germline CDR1 is LGHNA and CDR2 is YNFKEQ. Trimming took 1 base from V and 7 from J; bases not matched to a gene: 13. This CDR3 region has 17 residues. In DNA form, the CDR3 reads TGTGCCAGCAGCCAAGGTCGGGGAGGGCCGAGGCGAAATGAGCAGTTCTTC. Amino acids: CASSQGRGGPRRNEQFF.

The chain has TRBV7-2 and TRBJ2-7; D may be TRBD2 (7 bases). The V and J ends lost 0 bases and 4 bases respectively, with 22 bases between them. Per the germline V gene, CDR1 is SGHTA and CDR2 is FQGNSA. The CDR3 length is 18 residues. The CDR3 is CASSLAVPGAGAWYEQYF. The CDR3 DNA reads as TGTGCCAGCAGCTTAGCGGTCCCCGGGGCGGGGGCGTGGTACGAGCAGTACTTC.

The gene calls are TRBV5-5 and TRBJ1-1, with D perhaps matching TRBD1 (5 bases). The V and J ends lost 0 bases and 4 bases respectively, with 7 bases between them. CDR3 size: 13 residues. Germline values: CDR1 SGHKS, CDR2 YYEKEE (reference sequence). For the CDR3, the DNA is TGTGCCAGCAGCTTGGTTAGGGGCACTGAAGCTTTCTTT. Translated, it gives CASSLVRGTEAFF.